This TCR beta chain was documented in a study of Ad26.COV2.S vaccination and SARS-CoV-2 variants. Study summary: Enrollment placed the donor in the COV1001 Ad26.COV2.S trial arm.

The assay was immunoSEQ multiplex PCR, and TCRdb's table has in-frame clones only and misses some. The data contain 300,000 to 350,000 clones, 88% of them singletons. V shed 0 bases and J 3 bases; nucleotides not matched to a gene: 8. The CDR3 totals 16 residues. Germline V gene sequence: CDR1 LGHDT, CDR2 YNNKEL (reference sequence). Comments on this clone: Its matching antigen is unknown.

Whole-study findings and limits: Reported post-vaccination CD8+ and CD4+ T cell responses to spike showed substantial breadth. Vaccine and placebo groups showed comparable non-spike TCR breadth.

Treatment meaning: some 20 received Ad26.COV2.S at low or high dose, single or two shots; a few received placebo; per-sample allocation not given. Specimens were obtained on day 63 following the first vaccine or placebo injection. This chain links TRBV3-1 (or the pseudogene TRBV3-2) with TRBJ2-7; 7 nucleotides line up with TRBD1. The receptor was derived from a person between 18 and 65 years old who received the Ad26.COV2.S COVID-19 vaccine or a placebo. The source was peripheral blood, collected in a trial of Ad26.COV2.S vaccine versus placebo. This CDR3 reads CASSQDRGPGGYEQYF. The CDR3 nucleotides read TGTGCCAGCAGCCAAGATCGGGGCCCAGGGGGCTACGAGCAGTACTTC.